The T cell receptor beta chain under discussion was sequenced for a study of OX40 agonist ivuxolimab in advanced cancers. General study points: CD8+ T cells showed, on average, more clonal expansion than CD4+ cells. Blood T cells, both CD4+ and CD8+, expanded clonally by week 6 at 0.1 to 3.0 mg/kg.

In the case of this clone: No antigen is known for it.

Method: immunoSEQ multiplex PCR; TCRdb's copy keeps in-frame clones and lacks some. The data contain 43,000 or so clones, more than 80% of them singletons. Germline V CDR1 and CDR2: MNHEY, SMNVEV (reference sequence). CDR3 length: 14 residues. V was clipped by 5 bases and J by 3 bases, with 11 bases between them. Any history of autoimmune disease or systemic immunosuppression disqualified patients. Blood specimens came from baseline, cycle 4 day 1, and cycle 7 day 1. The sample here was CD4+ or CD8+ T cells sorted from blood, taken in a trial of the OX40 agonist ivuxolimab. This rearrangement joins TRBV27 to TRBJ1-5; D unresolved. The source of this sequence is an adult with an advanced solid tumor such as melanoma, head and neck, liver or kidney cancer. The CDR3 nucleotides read TGTGCCAGCAGTCTGAGGGAAAACAATCAGCCCCAGCATTTT. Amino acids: CASSLRENNQPQHF.